This is a list of T cell receptor beta chains from one sample in a study of CXCR3-negative and CXCR3-positive naive CD8 T cells. TCRdb re-called the 5' RACE reads and catalogs CDR3 proteins one per entry, DNA excluded. The sample table includes some 150,000 distinct CDR3 sequences. The sample consisted of naive CXCR3+ CD8+ T cells from blood. Receptors were obtained from a human donor in good health. Some clones in this sample may be carry-over from other donors' samples. CDR3s include the opening cysteine and the closing phenylalanine or tryptophan.

TRBV4-3,TRBJ2-7,CASSQAVPSGAHEQYF
TRBV7-2,TRBJ2-1,CASSLVEISYNEQFF
TRBV3-1,TRBJ2-7,CASSQDYGYEQYF
TRBV23-1,TRBJ2-7,CASSQSRPLWLTYEQYF
TRBV19,TRBJ1-5,CASSPRRQVNQPQHF
TRBV4-1,TRBJ2-5,CASSPRGAGVEETQYF
TRBV29-1,TRBJ2-1,CSVSDRNSYNEQFF
TRBV25-1,TRBJ1-2,CASSEWETGATYGYTF
TRBV20-1,TRBJ1-1,CSASPGGPRTEAFF
TRBV18,TRBJ2-7,CASSPWTSGSQSDEQYF
TRBV6-2/TRBV6-3,TRBJ2-3,CASSGDRFTDTQYF
TRBV4-3,TRBJ1-2,CASSQEVQGEWYGYTF
TRBV7-9,TRBJ1-5,CASSQGGSGAVNQPQHF
TRBV7-8,TRBJ1-6,CASSFRTGINSPLHF
TRBV11-3,TRBJ2-7,CASSRGAEQYF
TRBV28,TRBJ2-3,CASSPGRLAGGTDTQYF
TRBV4-3,TRBJ1-2,CASSQERSYGYTF
TRBV3-1,TRBJ2-2,CASSQDPGFYTGELFF
TRBV6-2/TRBV6-3,TRBJ1-5,CASSYVSGRQPQHF
TRBV20-1,TRBJ2-7,CSAREGSSIYEQYF
TRBV27,TRBJ2-1,CASSLFGTLYNEQFF
TRBV12-5,TRBJ2-7,CASGNLYEQYF